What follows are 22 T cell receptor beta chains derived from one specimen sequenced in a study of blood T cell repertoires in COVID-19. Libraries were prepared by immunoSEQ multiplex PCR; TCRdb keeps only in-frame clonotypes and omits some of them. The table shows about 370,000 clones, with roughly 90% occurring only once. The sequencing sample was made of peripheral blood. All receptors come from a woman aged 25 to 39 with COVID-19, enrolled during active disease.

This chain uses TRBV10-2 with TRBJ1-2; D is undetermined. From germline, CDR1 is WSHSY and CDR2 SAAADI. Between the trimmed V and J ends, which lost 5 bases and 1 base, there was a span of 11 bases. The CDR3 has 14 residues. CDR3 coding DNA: TGCGCCAGCAGTCCCCTCCAGCGTAACTATGGCTACACCTTC. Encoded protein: CASSPLQRNYGYTF.

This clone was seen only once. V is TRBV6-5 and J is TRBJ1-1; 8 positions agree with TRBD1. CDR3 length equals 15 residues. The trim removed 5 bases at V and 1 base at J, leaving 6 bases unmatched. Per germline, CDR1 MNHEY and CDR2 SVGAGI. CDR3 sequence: CASSKRQGRNTEAFF. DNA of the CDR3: TGTGCCAGCAGTAAGAGACAGGGGCGGAACACTGAAGCTTTCTTT.

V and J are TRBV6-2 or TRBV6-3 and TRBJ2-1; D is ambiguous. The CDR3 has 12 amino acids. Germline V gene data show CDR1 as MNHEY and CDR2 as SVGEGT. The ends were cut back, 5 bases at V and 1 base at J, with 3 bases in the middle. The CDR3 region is CASSASYNEQFF. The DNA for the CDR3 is TGTGCCAGCAGTGCGTCCTACAATGAGCAGTTCTTC.

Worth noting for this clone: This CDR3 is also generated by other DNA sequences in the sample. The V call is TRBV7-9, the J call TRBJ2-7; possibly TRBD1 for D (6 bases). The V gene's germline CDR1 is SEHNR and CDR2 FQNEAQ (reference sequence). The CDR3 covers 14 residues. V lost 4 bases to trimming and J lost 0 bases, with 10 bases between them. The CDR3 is CASSSGQSSYEQYF. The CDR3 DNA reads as TGTGCCAGCAGCTCAGGACAGAGCTCCTACGAGCAGTACTTC.

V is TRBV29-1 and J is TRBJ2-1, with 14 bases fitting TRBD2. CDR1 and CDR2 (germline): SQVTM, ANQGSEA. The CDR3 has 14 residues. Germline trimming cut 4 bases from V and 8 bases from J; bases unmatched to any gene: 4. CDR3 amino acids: CSVVGLAGVDEQFF. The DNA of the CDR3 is TGCAGCGTTGTGGGACTAGCGGGGGTGGATGAGCAGTTCTTC.

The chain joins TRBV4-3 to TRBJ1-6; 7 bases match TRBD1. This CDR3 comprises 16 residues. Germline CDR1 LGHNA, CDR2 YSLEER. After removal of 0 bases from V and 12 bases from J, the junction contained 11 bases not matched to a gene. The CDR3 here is CASSQDQGTATGPLHF. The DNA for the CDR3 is TGCGCCAGCAGCCAAGACCAGGGGACAGCTACGGGACCCCTCCACTTT.

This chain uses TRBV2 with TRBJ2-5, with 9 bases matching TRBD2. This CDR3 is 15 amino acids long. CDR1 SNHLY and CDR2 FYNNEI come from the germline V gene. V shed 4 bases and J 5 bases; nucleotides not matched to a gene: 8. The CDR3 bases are TGTGCCAGCAGTGGTGGCGGGGGGGCCAGGGAGACCCAGTACTTC. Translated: CASSGGGGARETQYF. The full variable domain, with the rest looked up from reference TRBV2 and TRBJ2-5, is EPEVTQTPSHQVTQMGQEVILRCVPISNHLYFYWYRQILGQKVEFLVSFYNNEISEKSEIFDDQFSVERPDGSNFTLKIRSTKLEDSAMYFCASSGGGGARETQYFGPGTRLLVL.

The CDR3 is CASSYPDRANNEQFF. The CDR3 DNA is TGTGCCAGCAGTTACCCGGACAGGGCAAACAATGAGCAGTTCTTC. This sequence joins TRBV6-5 and TRBJ2-1; 8 nucleotides match TRBD1. Germline V CDR1 and CDR2: MNHEY, SVGAGI. V was pared by 2 bases and J by 5 bases, with 5 bases of the junction left unmatched. The CDR3 extends over 15 amino acids.

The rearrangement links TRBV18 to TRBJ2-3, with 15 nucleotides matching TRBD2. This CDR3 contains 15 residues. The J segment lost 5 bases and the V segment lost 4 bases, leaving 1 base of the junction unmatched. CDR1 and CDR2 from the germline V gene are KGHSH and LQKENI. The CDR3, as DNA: TGTGCCAGCTCACGGACTAGCGGGAGGGAAGATACGCAGTATTTT. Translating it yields CASSRTSGREDTQYF.

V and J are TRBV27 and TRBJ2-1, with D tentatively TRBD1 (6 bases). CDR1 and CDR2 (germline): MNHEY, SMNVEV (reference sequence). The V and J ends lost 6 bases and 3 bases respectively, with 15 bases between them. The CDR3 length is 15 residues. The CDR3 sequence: CASRRTDGIYNEQFF. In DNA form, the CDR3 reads TGTGCCAGCAGACGGACAGACGGGATCTACAATGAGCAGTTCTTC.

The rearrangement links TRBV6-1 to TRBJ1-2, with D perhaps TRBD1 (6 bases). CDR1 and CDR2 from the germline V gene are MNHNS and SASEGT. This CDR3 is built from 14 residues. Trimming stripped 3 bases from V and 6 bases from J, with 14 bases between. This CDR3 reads CASSDKKGVNGYTF. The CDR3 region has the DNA TGTGCCAGCAGTGACAAAAAGGGGGTGAATGGCTACACCTTC.

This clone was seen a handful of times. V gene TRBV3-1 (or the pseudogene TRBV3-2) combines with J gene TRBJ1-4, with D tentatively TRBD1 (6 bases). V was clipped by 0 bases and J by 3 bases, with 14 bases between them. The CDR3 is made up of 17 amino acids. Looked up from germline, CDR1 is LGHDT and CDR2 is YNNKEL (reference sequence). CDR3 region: CASSQEQGGESNEKLFF. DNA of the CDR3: TGTGCCAGCAGCCAAGAACAGGGTGGCGAGTCTAATGAAAAACTGTTTTTT.

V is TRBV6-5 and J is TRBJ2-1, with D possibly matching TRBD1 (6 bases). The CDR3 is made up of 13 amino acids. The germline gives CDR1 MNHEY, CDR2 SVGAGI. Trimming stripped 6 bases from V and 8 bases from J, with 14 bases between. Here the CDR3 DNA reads TGTGCCAGCAGAAACGGGACACGGCATGAGCAGTTCTTC. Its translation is CASRNGTRHEQFF.

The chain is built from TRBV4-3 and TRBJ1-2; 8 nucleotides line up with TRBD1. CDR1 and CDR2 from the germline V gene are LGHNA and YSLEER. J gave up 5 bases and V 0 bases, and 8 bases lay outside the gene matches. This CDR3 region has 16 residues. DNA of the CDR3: TGCGCCAGCAGCCAAGATTCCGCAGGGGGCAGTTATGGCTACACCTTC. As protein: CASSQDSAGGSYGYTF.

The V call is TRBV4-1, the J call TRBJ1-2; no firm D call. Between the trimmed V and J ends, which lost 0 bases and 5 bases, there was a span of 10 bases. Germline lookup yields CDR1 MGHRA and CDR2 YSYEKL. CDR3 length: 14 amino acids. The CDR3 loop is CASSQETASYGYTF. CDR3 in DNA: TGCGCCAGCAGCCAAGAAACAGCATCTTATGGCTACACCTTC.

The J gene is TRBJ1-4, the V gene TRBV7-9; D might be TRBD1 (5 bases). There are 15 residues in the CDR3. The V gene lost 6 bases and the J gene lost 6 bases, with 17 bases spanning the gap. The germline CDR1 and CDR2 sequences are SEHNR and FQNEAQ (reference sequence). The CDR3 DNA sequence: TGTGCCAGCAGGGCAGGACAACCAATAGATGAAAAACTGTTTTTT. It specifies CASRAGQPIDEKLFF.

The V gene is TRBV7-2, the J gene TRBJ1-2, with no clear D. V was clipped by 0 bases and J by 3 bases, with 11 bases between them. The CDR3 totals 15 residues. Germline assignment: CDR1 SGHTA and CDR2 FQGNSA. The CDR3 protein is CASSLAGGNDYGYTF. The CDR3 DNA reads TGTGCCAGCAGCTTAGCAGGCGGAAACGACTATGGCTACACCTTC. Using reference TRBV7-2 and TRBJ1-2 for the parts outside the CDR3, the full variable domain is GAGVSQSPSNKVTEKGKDVELRCDPISGHTALYWYRQSLGQGLEFLIYFQGNSAPDKSGLPSDRFSAERTGGSVSTLTIQRTQQEDSAVYLCASSLAGGNDYGYTFGSGTRLTVV.

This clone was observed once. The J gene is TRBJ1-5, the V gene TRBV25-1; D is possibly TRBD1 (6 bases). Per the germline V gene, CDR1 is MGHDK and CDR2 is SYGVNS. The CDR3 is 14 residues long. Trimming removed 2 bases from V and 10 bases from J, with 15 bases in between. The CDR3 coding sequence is TGTGCCAGCAGTGAACCGGACAGCAAATCCCCCCAGCATTTT. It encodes CASSEPDSKSPQHF.

For the CDR3, the DNA is TGTGCCAGCAGCTTATCGCCAGGGGAGGAAAAACTGTTTTTT. It specifies CASSLSPGEEKLFF. The chain employs TRBV7-9 and TRBJ1-4, with a possible D match to TRBD1 (6 bases). There are 14 residues in the CDR3. V lost 2 bases and J 8 bases, leaving 12 bases between the germline ends. The germline CDR1 and CDR2 sequences are SEHNR and FQNEAQ (reference sequence).

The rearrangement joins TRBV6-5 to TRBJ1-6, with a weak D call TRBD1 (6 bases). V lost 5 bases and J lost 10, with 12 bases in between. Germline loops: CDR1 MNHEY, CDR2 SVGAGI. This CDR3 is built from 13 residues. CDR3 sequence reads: CASSNTGNSPLHF. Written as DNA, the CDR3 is TGTGCCAGCAGTAACACAGGGAACTCACCCCTCCACTTT.

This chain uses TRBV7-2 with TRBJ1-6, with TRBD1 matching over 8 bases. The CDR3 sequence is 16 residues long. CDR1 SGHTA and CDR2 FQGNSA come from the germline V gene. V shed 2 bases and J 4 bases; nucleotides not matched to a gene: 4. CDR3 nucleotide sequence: TGTGCCAGCAGCTTATTTACAGGGGGATATAATTCACCCCTCCACTTT. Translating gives CASSLFTGGYNSPLHF.

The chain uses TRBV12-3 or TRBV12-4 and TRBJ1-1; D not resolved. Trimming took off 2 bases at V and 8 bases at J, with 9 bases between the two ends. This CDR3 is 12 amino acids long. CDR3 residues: CASSLPGVEAFF. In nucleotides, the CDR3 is TGTGCCAGCAGTTTACCCGGAGTAGAAGCTTTCTTT.